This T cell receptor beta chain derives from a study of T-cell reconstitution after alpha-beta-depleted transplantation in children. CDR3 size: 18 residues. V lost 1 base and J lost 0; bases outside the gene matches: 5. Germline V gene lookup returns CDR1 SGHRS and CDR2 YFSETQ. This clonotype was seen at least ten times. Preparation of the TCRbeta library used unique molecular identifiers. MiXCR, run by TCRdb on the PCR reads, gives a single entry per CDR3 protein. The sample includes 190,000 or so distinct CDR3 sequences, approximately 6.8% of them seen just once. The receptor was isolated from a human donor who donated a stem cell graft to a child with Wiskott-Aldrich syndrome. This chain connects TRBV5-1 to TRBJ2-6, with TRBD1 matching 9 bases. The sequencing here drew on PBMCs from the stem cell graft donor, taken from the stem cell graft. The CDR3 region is CASSLPGTGSSGANVLTF. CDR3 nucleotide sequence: TGCGCCAGCAGCTTGCCCGGGACAGGGAGCTCTGGGGCCAACGTCCTGACTTTC.